Sequencing of this T cell receptor beta chain was carried out in a study of T cell changes during pregnancy in multiple sclerosis. Germline V gene data show CDR1 as SNHLY and CDR2 as FYNNEI. This CDR3 has 15 residues. Trimming took 1 base from V and 4 from J, leaving 11 bases between them. TCRdb keeps only in-frame clones here, not all; method: immunoSEQ multiplex PCR. This sample yields tens of thousands of clones, of which roughly 92% are seen a single time; approximately 1.5% belongs to the top ten. This receptor was obtained from a female donor with multiple sclerosis, enrolled in a pregnancy study. Source: peripheral blood, taken in the second trimester of pregnancy. The chain employs TRBV2 and TRBJ2-1, with D possibly matching TRBD1 (6 bases). This chain's CDR3 is CASSEGRGNYNEQFF. CDR3 bases: TGTGCCAGCAGTGAAGGCAGGGGAAATTACAATGAGCAGTTCTTC.